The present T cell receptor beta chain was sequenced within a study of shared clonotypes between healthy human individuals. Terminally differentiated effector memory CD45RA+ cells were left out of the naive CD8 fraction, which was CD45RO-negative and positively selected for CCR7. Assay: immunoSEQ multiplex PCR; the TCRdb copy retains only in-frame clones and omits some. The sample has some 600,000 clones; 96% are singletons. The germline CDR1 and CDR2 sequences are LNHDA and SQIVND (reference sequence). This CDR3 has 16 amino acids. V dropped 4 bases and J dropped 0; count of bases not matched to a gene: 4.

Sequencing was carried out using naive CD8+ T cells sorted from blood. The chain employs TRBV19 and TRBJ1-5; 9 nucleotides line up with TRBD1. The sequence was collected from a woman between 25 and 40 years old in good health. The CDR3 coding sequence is TGTGCCAGTAGTACACAGGGGGCGGTTAGCAATCAGCCCCAGCATTTT. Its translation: CASSTQGAVSNQPQHF.